Listed here are 5 T cell receptor beta chains from one sample, sequenced in a study of neurological immune-mediated disorders. TCRdb recomputed calls from the 5' RACE reads with MiXCR, one row per CDR3 protein. The sample holds about 70,000 distinct CDR3 sequences, more than 3% seen once. The sample consisted of PBMCs. All receptors come from a woman in her forties or fifties with multiple sclerosis.

This clonotype was seen many times. J is TRBJ2-6 and V is TRBV7-2, with 7 nucleotides matching TRBD2. The ends lost 3 bases at V and 4 bases at J; junction bases unmatched: 3. From germline, CDR1 is SGHTA and CDR2 FQGNSA. The length of the CDR3 is 15 residues. DNA for the CDR3: TGTGCCAGCAGCTTGGGAGGGTCGGGGGCCAACGTCCTGACTTTC. Translated, it gives CASSLGGSGANVLTF.

There are many counts of this clonotype. The genes are TRBV24-1 and TRBJ2-5; D remains unclear. Germline CDR1 and CDR2: KGHDR and SFDVKD. This CDR3 has 13 residues. Trimming removed 5 bases at V and 5 bases at J, with 11 bases between. CDR3 nucleotide sequence: TGTGCCACCAGTGGCCCCAACTGGGAGACCCAGTACTTC. Translated, it gives CATSGPNWETQYF.

This clonotype was recorded at least ten times. V is TRBV15 and J is TRBJ2-7; no definite D call. The CDR3 is 14 amino acids. The germline gives CDR1 LNHNV, CDR2 YYDKDF (reference sequence). V lost 0 bases and J 3 bases, leaving 9 bases between the germline ends. The CDR3 DNA is TGTGCCACCAGCAGAGATCTGACAAGCTACGAGCAGTACTTC. Its translation is CATSRDLTSYEQYF.

This clonotype was observed at least ten times. This sequence joins TRBV7-6 and TRBJ2-1, with TRBD2 matching 12 bases. Germline CDR1 SGHVS, CDR2 FNYEAQ. The CDR3 extends over 19 amino acids. V lost 0 bases to trimming and J lost 0 bases; unmatched junction nucleotides: 6. CDR3 coding DNA: TGTGCCAGCAGCTTAGCTCCTAGCGGGGGGGCCCCCTCCTACAATGAGCAGTTCTTC. Protein sequence: CASSLAPSGGAPSYNEQFF. The full variable domain, rest sourced from reference TRBV7-6 and TRBJ2-1, is GAGVSQSPRYKVTKRGQDVALRCDPISGHVSLYWYRQALGQGPEFLTYFNYEAQQDKSGLPNDRFSAERPEGSISTLTIQRTEQRDSAMYRCASSLAPSGGAPSYNEQFFGPGTRLTVL.

This clonotype was seen repeatedly, ten times or more. This chain connects TRBV2 to TRBJ2-3; 7 nucleotides line up with TRBD1. The CDR3 has 15 amino acids. Germline CDR1 reads SNHLY; CDR2 reads FYNNEI. Trimming cost V 3 bases and J 1 base; bases outside gene matches: 4. The CDR3 DNA reads TGTGCCAGCAGTGAGACAGGGACAGGCACAGATACGCAGTATTTT. Amino acids: CASSETGTGTDTQYF.